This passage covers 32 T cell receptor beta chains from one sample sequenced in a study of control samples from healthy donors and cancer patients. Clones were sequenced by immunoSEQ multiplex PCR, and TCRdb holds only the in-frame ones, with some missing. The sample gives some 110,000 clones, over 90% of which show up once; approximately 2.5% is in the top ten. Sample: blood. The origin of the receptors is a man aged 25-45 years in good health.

CDR3 bases: TGTGCCAGCAGCTGGGGGGTCGGTCAGCCCCAGCATTTT. It codes for CASSWGVGQPQHF. The V and J genes are TRBV7-9 and TRBJ1-5; D possibly corresponds to TRBD1 (5 bases). From germline, CDR1 is SEHNR and CDR2 FQNEAQ (reference sequence). CDR3 length: 13 amino acids. V was trimmed by 4 bases and J by 6 bases, leaving 10 bases between them.

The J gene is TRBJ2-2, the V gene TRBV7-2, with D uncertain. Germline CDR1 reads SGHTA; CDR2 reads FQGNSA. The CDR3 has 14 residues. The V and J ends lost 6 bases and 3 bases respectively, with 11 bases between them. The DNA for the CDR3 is TGTGCCAGCAGGAAAGGGTTGCACACCGGGGAGCTGTTTTTT. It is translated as CASRKGLHTGELFF. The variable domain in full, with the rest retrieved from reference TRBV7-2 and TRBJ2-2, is GAGVSQSPSNKVTEKGKDVELRCDPISGHTALYWYRQSLGQGLEFLIYFQGNSAPDKSGLPSDRFSAERTGGSVSTLTIQRTQQEDSAVYLCASRKGLHTGELFFGEGSRLTVL.

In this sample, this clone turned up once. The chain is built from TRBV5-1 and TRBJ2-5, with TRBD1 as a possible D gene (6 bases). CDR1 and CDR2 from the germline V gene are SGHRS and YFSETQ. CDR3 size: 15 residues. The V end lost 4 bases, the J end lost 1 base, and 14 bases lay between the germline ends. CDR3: CASSPQTGSQETQYF. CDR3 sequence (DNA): TGCGCCAGCAGCCCCCAGACAGGTTCCCAAGAGACCCAGTACTTC.

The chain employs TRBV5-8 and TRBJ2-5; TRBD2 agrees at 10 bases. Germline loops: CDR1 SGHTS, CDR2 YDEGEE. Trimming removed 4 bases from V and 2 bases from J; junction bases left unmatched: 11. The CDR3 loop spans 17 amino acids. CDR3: CASSMMSSSGGQETQYF. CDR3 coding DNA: TGTGCCAGCAGCATGATGTCGAGTAGCGGGGGGCAAGAGACCCAGTACTTC. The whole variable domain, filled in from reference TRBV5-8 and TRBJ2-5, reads EAGVTQSPTHLIKTRGQQATLRCSPISGHTSVYWYQQALGLGLQFLLWYDEGEERNRGNFPPRFSGRQFPNYSSELNVNALELEDSALYLCASSMMSSSGGQETQYFGPGTRLLVL.

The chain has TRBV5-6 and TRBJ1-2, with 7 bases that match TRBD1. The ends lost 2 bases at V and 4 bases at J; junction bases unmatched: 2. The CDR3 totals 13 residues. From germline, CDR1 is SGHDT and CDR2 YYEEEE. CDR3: CASSLRQGYGYTF. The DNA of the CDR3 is TGTGCCAGCAGCTTACGACAGGGCTATGGCTACACCTTC.

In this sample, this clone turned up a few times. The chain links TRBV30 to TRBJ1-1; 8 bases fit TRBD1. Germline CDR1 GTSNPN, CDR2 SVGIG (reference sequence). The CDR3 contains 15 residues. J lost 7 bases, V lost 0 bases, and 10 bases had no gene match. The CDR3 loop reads CAWSVRRQGTREAFF. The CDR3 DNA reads TGTGCCTGGAGTGTACGGAGACAGGGGACGCGTGAAGCTTTCTTT. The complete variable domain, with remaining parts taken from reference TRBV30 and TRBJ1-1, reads SQTIHQWPATLVQPVGSPLSLECTVEGTSNPNLYWYRQAAGRGLQLLFYSVGIGQISSEVPQNLSASRPQDRQFILSSKKLLLSDSGFYLCAWSVRRQGTREAFFGQGTRLTVV.

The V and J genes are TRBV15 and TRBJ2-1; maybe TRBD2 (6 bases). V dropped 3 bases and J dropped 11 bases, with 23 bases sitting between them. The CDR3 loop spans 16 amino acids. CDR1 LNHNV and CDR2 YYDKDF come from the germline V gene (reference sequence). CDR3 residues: CATSSLGLGTVRKQFF. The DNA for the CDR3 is TGTGCCACCAGCAGCCTGGGACTGGGGACCGTAAGGAAGCAGTTCTTC.

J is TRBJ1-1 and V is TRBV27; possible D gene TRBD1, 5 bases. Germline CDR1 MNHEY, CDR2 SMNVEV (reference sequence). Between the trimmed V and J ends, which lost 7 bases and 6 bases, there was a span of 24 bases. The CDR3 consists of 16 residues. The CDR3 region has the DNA TGTGCCAGCACTTCATCAGGGCAGAGGTTGAGTGCTGAAGCTTTCTTT. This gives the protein CASTSSGQRLSAEAFF.

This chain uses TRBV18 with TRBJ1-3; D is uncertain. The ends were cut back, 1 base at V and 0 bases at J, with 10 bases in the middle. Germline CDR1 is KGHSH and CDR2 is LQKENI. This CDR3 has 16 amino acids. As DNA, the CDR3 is TGTGCCAGCTCACCACAGTATCAGAGCTCTGGAAACACCATATATTTT. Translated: CASSPQYQSSGNTIYF.

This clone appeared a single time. CDR3 sequence reads: CATRQGAGETQYF. CDR3 sequence (DNA): TGTGCCACCAGGCAGGGGGCGGGAGAGACCCAGTACTTC. The chain combines TRBV24-1 with TRBJ2-5, with 8 bases matching TRBD1. The V and J ends lost 7 bases and 4 bases, in that order; junction bases with no gene match: 4. The CDR3 sequence is 13 residues long. Per the germline V gene, CDR1 is KGHDR and CDR2 is SFDVKD.

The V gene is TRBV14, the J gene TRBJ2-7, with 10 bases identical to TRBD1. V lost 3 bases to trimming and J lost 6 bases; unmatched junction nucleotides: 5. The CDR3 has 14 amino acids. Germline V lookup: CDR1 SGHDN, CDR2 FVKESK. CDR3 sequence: CASSHGGTGVEQYF. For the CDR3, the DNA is TGTGCCAGCAGCCACGGCGGGACAGGGGTCGAGCAGTACTTC.

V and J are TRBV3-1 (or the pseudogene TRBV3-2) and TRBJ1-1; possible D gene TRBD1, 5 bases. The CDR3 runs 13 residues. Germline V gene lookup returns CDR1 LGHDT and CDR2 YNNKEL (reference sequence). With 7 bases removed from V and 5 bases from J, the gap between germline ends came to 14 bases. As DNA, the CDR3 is TGTGCCAGCATAAACCCTCGGGGGACTGAAGCTTTCTTT. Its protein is CASINPRGTEAFF.

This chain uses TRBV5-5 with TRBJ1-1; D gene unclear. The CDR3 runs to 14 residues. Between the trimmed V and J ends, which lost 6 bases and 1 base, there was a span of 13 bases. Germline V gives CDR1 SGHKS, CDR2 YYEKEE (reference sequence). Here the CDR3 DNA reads TGTGCCAGCACCCCCCTCGCGAAGAACACTGAAGCTTTCTTT. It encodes CASTPLAKNTEAFF.

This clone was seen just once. Here the CDR3 DNA reads TGTGCCAGCAGTGAAGTTCGCGGGAACACCGGGGAGCTGTTTTTT. It encodes CASSEVRGNTGELFF. V gene TRBV2 combines with J gene TRBJ2-2; D not resolved. V was pared by 1 base and J by 1 base, with 7 bases between. The CDR3 has 15 amino acids. Germline V gene data show CDR1 as SNHLY and CDR2 as FYNNEI.

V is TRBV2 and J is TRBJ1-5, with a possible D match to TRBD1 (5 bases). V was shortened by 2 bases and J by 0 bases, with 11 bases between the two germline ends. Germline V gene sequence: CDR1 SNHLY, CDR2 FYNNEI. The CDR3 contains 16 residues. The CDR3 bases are TGTGCCAGCAGTGAACAGGGAGAGGGTAGCAATCAGCCCCAGCATTTT. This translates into CASSEQGEGSNQPQHF.

The CDR3 sequence is CASSSAGAKNIQYF. The CDR3 DNA reads TGTGCCAGCAGTTCGGCAGGAGCCAAAAACATTCAGTACTTC. The chain employs TRBV5-4 and TRBJ2-4; D is undetermined. Trimming pared 5 bases from V and 0 bases from J, leaving 9 bases between. The V gene's germline CDR1 is SGHNT and CDR2 YYREEE (reference sequence). The length of the CDR3 is 14 residues. Full variable domain (missing parts from reference TRBV5-4 and TRBJ2-4): ETGVTQSPTHLIKTRGQQVTLRCSSQSGHNTVSWYQQALGQGPQFIFQYYREEENGRGNFPPRFSGLQFPNYSSELNVNALELDDSALYLCASSSAGAKNIQYFGAGTRLSVL.

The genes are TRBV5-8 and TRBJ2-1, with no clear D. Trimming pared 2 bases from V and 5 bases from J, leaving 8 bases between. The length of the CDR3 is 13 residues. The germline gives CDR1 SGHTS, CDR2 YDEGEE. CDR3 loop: CASSFLGNNEQFF. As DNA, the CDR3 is TGTGCCAGCAGCTTTCTGGGTAACAATGAGCAGTTCTTC.

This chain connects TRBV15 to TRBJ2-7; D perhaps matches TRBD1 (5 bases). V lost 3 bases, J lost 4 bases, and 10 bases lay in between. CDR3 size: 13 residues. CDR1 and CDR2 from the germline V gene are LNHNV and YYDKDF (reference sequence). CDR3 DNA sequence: TGTGCCACCAGCAGGGGGCTCAGTTACGAGCAGTACTTC. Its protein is CATSRGLSYEQYF.

The DNA of the CDR3 is TGTGCCAGCAGCGGTCTGACAGCGAACACTGAAGCTTTCTTT. Its protein product is CASSGLTANTEAFF. V and J are TRBV13 and TRBJ1-1; D possibly corresponds to TRBD1 (5 bases). Germline loops: CDR1 PRHDT, CDR2 FYEKMQ (reference sequence). The CDR3 consists of 14 residues. Trimming stripped 5 bases from V and 1 base from J, with 11 bases between.

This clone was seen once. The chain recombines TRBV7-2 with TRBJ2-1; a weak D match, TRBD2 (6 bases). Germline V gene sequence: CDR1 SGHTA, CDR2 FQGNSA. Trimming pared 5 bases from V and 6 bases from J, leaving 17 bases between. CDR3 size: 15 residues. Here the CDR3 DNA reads TGTGCCAGCAGCCGGAGGGGCTCGGGTATCAATGAGCAGTTCTTC. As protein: CASSRRGSGINEQFF.

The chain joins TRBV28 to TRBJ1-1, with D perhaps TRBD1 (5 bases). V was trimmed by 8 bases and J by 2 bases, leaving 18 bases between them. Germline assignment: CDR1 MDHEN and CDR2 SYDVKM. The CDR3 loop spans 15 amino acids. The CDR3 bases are TGTGCCAGCCGGGGGGAGGCCTTTGGAAACACTGAAGCTTTCTTT. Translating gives CASRGEAFGNTEAFF.

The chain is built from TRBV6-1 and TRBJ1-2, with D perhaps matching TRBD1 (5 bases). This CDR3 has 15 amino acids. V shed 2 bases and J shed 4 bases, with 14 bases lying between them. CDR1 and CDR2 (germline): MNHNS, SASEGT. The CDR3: CASSELEGRGYGYTF. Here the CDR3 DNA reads TGTGCCAGCAGTGAACTTGAGGGGCGAGGCTATGGCTACACCTTC.

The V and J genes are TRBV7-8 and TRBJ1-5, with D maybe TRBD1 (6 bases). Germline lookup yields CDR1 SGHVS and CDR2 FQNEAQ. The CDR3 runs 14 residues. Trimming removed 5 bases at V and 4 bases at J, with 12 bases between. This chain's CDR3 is CASSRRGENQPQHF. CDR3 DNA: TGTGCCAGCAGCCGGAGGGGGGAAAATCAGCCCCAGCATTTT.

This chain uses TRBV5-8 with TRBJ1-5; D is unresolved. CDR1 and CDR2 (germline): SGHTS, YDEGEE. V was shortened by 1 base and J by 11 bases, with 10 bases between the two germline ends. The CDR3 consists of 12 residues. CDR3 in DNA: TGTGCCAGCAGCTTGTCGTCATTGACCCAGCATTTT. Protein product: CASSLSSLTQHF.

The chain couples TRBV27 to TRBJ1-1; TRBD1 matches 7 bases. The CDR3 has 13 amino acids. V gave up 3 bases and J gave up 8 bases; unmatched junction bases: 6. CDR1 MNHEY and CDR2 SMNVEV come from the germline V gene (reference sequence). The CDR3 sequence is CASSFGTAEEAFF. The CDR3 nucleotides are TGTGCCAGCAGTTTTGGGACAGCCGAAGAAGCTTTCTTT.

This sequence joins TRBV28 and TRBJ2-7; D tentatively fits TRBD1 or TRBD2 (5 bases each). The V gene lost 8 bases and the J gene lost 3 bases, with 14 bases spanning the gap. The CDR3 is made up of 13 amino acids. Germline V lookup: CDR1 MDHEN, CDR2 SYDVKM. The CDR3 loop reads CASWDRADYEQYF. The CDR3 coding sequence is TGTGCCAGCTGGGACCGGGCAGACTACGAGCAGTACTTC.

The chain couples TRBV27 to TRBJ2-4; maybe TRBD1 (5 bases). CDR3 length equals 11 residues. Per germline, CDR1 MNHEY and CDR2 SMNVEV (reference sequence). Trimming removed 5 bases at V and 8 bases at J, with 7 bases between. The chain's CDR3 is CASSQGDIQYF. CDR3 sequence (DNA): TGTGCCAGCAGTCAGGGTGACATTCAGTACTTC.

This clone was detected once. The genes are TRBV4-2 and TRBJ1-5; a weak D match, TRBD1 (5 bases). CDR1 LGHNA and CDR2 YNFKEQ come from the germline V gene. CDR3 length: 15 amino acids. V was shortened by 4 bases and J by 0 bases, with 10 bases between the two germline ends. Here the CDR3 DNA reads TGTGCCAGCAGCCCCAGGGAATATAGCAATCAGCCCCAGCATTTT. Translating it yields CASSPREYSNQPQHF.

CDR3 sequence reads: CASRLGPDTQYF. In DNA, the CDR3 is TGTGCCAGCAGGCTAGGACCAGATACGCAGTATTTT. The rearrangement links TRBV2 to TRBJ2-3; D remains ambiguous. V was trimmed by 6 bases and J by 4 bases, leaving 8 bases between them. The germline V gene encodes CDR1 SNHLY and CDR2 FYNNEI. The CDR3 runs 12 residues.

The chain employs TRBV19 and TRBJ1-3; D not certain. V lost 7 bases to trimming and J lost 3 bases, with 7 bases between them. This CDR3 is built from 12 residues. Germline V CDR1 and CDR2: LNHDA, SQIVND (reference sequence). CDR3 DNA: TGTGCCAGTAACACAGTTGGAAACACCATATATTTT. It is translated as CASNTVGNTIYF.

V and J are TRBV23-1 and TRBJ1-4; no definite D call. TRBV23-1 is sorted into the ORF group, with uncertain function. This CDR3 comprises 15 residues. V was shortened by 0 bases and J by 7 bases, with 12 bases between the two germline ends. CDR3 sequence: CASSQSGPLSEKLFF. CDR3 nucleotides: TGCGCCAGCAGTCAATCAGGGCCGCTTAGTGAAAAACTGTTTTTT.

CDR3 amino acids: CASSPPASYNSPLHF. The CDR3 nucleotides read TGTGCCAGCAGCCCGCCCGCCTCCTATAATTCACCCCTCCACTTT. V and J are TRBV27 and TRBJ1-6, with D uncertain. Between the trimmed V and J ends, which lost 6 bases and 0 bases, there was a span of 9 bases. The CDR3 runs to 15 residues. From germline, CDR1 is MNHEY and CDR2 SMNVEV (reference sequence).